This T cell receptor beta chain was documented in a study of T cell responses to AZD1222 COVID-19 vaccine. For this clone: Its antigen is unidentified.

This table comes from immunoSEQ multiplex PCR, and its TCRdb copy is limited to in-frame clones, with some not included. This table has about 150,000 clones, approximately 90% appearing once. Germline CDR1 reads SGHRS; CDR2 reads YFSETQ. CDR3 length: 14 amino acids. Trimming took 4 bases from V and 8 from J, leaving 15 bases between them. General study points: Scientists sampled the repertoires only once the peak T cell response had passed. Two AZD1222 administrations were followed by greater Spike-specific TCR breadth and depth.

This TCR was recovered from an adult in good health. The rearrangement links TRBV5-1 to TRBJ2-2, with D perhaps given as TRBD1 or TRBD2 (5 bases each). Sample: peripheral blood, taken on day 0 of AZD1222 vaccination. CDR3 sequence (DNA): TGCGCCAGCAGCGGTGGGACGGACCATGGGGAGCTGTTTTTT. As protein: CASSGGTDHGELFF.